The rows below give T cell receptor beta chains drawn from one sample of a study of cytotoxic CD8 clonotypes in ibrutinib-treated CLL. Repertoires were generated with immunoSEQ multiplex PCR, while TCRdb's copy carries only in-frame clones and drops some. This sample has approximately 200,000 clones, with roughly 72% found just once. The material was PBMCs, obtained after 24 months of ibrutinib treatment. All receptors come from a human donor with chronic lymphocytic leukemia. Each CDR3 is given without its conserved first and last residue. A D gene is named only where the DNA matches it firmly.

TRBV7-9	TRBD2	ASSLTSGRATSYEQY
TRBV7-9	TRBD2	ASSLGSSGTHNEQF
TRBV18	TRBD1	ASSPSNTGGNTEAF
TRBV27	.	ASSLNLGQETQY
TRBV4-1	.	ASSQVSGVVNTEAF
TRBV5-1	TRBD1	ASSGNRDRVTGELF
TRBV29-1	.	SVQGYNEQF
TRBV5-4	.	ASSPGWDQPQH
TRBV7-6	.	ASSLAGGQETQY
TRBV11-2	.	ASSPRQYEQF
TRBV25-1	.	ASSEDRYNQPQH
TRBV27	.	ASRREDTYEQY
TRBV28	TRBD2	ASSLGLAEGTDTQY
TRBV4-3	TRBD2	ASSQDSGTSAYNEQF
TRBV7-9	TRBD1	ASSPGQGASGANVLT
TRBV15	.	ATSDQVSYEQY
TRBV28	.	ASSPRNEQF
TRBV27	.	ASRKQGGDQPQH
TRBV15	.	ATSRDRNTQY
TRBV9	TRBD1	ASSVGQGTMEQF
TRBV11-2	.	ASSLVQNTQY
TRBV15	TRBD1	ATSRRQGSYEQY
TRBV7-6	.	ASSRSPGPGTGELF
TRBV7-2	.	ASSLFTRTDTQY
TRBV7-2	TRBD1	ASSLGQGAHGNEKLF
TRBV6-5	TRBD1	ASKMPGGYGYT
TRBV29-1	.	SVVYALQETQY
TRBV19	TRBD1	ASRGTGQRYEQY
TRBV27	.	ASSLGVRHYGYT
TRBV27	TRBD1	ASRLKRTGLYNEQF
TRBV19	TRBD1	ASSPGQAAYNEQF
TRBV6-6	.	ASSYSTGDQYEQY
TRBV13	.	ASSIGGSTYNEQF
TRBV10-3	TRBD2	AISQTIEGLAGELF
TRBV5-4	.	ASSLGLLNEQF
TRBV30	.	AWGLRSYEQY
TRBV7-8	.	ASSRTGLLSNTGELF
TRBV29-1	.	SVGTTELF
TRBV10-3	.	AISYSNYNEQF
TRBV6-6	.	ASSQTPITYEQY
TRBV5-5	.	ASSEGNRNIQY
TRBV30	.	AWTEHRNQPQH
TRBV6-6	.	ASSYTANTEAF
TRBV6-5	TRBD2	ASSYSSGRFDNEQF
TRBV6-5	.	ASSPPGTSSYEQY